Shown below are 31 T cell receptor beta chains from a single sample sequenced in a study of OX40 agonist ivuxolimab in advanced cancers. TCRdb's copy holds only in-frame clones and misses some; the assay was immunoSEQ multiplex PCR. In the table there are some 50,000 clones, approximately 91% of which are singletons. The sequenced sample was CD4+ or CD8+ T cells sorted from blood, obtained in a trial of the OX40 agonist ivuxolimab. The source is an adult with an advanced solid tumor such as melanoma, head and neck, liver or kidney cancer.

The CDR3 sequence is CASSFGTSGSSLTYEQYF. The CDR3 coding sequence is TGTGCCAGCAGTTTCGGGACTAGCGGGAGTTCACTTACCTACGAGCAGTACTTC. The chain joins TRBV28 to TRBJ2-7, with 14 bases identical to TRBD2. There are 18 residues in the CDR3. Germline CDR1 and CDR2: MDHEN and SYDVKM. After removal of 3 bases from V and 2 bases from J, the junction contained 9 bases not matched to a gene.

This rearrangement joins TRBV4-3 to TRBJ1-3, with D hard to call. V gave up 0 bases and J gave up 2 bases, with 8 bases separating them. CDR1 and CDR2 from the germline V gene are LGHNA and YSLEER. This CDR3 spans 15 amino acids. CDR3 sequence (DNA): TGCGCCAGCAGCCAAGATCAAGGGACTGGAAACACCATATATTTT. Encoded protein: CASSQDQGTGNTIYF.

The rearrangement joins TRBV5-6 to TRBJ2-7, with D hard to call. The CDR3 covers 11 residues. V was pared by 7 bases and J by 2 bases, with 7 bases between. Germline assignment: CDR1 SGHDT and CDR2 YYEEEE. CDR3 sequence: CASSMAYEQYF. CDR3 bases: TGTGCCAGCTCGATGGCCTACGAGCAGTACTTC.

The chain recombines TRBV4-2 with TRBJ2-7, with 7 positions matching TRBD1. The CDR3 covers 14 residues. Germline V CDR1 and CDR2: LGHNA, YNFKEQ. Germline trimming cut 1 base from V and 1 base from J; bases unmatched to any gene: 1. CDR3 region: CASSQAQGSYEQYF. CDR3 bases: TGTGCCAGCAGCCAAGCACAGGGGTCCTACGAGCAGTACTTC.

The chain couples TRBV11-1 to TRBJ2-1; D gene uncertain. The CDR3 runs to 14 residues. Germline assignment: CDR1 SGHAT and CDR2 FQDESV (reference sequence). V gave up 5 bases and J gave up 0 bases, with 8 bases separating them. The CDR3: CASSSMSSYNEQFF. In DNA form, the CDR3 reads TGTGCCAGCAGCAGCATGAGCTCCTACAATGAGCAGTTCTTC. The full variable domain, completed using reference TRBV11-1 and TRBJ2-1, is EAEVAQSPRYKITEKSQAVAFWCDPISGHATLYWYRQILGQGPELLVQFQDESVVDDSQLPKDRFSAERLKGVDSTLKIQPAELGDSAMYLCASSSMSSYNEQFFGPGTRLTVL.

A word on this clone: Within the sample, other DNA sequences also encode this same CDR3. The chain employs TRBV7-9 and TRBJ2-1, with D unclear. Trimming removed 4 bases at V and 0 bases at J, with 7 bases between. The CDR3 covers 14 residues. In germline, CDR1 is SEHNR, CDR2 FQNEAQ (reference sequence). CDR3 bases: TGTGCCAGCAGCTCAGGAAACTCCTACAATGAGCAGTTCTTC. It codes for CASSSGNSYNEQFF.

The chain couples TRBV2 to TRBJ2-5, with a tentative D call TRBD1 (5 bases). V was cut by 7 bases and J by 4 bases, with 13 bases left in between. This CDR3 comprises 13 residues. From germline, CDR1 is SNHLY and CDR2 FYNNEI. CDR3 DNA: TGTGCCAGCATACGACAGCCCCGAGAGACCCAGTACTTC. It encodes CASIRQPRETQYF. Combining the CDR3 with reference TRBV2 and TRBJ2-5 gives the whole variable domain EPEVTQTPSHQVTQMGQEVILRCVPISNHLYFYWYRQILGQKVEFLVSFYNNEISEKSEIFDDQFSVERPDGSNFTLKIRSTKLEDSAMYFCASIRQPRETQYFGPGTRLLVL.

The genes are TRBV29-1 and TRBJ1-1; no firm D call. Germline CDR1 and CDR2: SQVTM and ANQGSEA. V lost 0 bases, J lost 4 bases, and 0 bases lay in between. The CDR3 consists of 10 residues. The CDR3 nucleotides are TGCAGCGTTGAAGACACTGAAGCTTTCTTT. Protein sequence: CSVEDTEAFF.

The chain uses TRBV2 and TRBJ1-1; D remains ambiguous. The germline V and J ends were trimmed by 8 bases and 1 base, with 11 bases remaining between them. This CDR3 spans 13 amino acids. CDR1 is SNHLY and CDR2 is FYNNEI in the germline V gene. The CDR3 coding sequence is TGTGCCAGCCATCTGACGGCGAACACTGAAGCTTTCTTT. Its translation: CASHLTANTEAFF.

The rearrangement links TRBV27 to TRBJ1-1, with TRBD1 as a possible D gene (5 bases). There are 14 residues in the CDR3. V lost 3 bases and J 1 base, leaving 9 bases between the germline ends. Germline assignment: CDR1 MNHEY and CDR2 SMNVEV (reference sequence). CDR3 region: CASSFTGTNTEAFF. The CDR3 DNA follows: TGTGCCAGCAGTTTCACGGGGACGAACACTGAAGCTTTCTTT.

The chain carries TRBV10-1 and TRBJ2-5, with 7 positions matching TRBD1. CDR1 is WNHNN, CDR2 SYGVQD, per germline (reference sequence). This CDR3 has 16 residues. After removal of 7 bases from V and 2 bases from J, the junction contained 13 bases not matched to a gene. In DNA form, the CDR3 reads TGCGCCAGCAAGAGACGGGACAGAAGAAATCAAGAGACCCAGTACTTC. Translation: CASKRRDRRNQETQYF.

This chain uses TRBV29-1 with TRBJ1-2; perhaps TRBD1 as D (5 bases). The germline gives CDR1 SQVTM, CDR2 ANQGSEA. This CDR3 comprises 13 residues. Trimming shortened V by 4 bases and J by 2 bases, and 11 bases separated the two germline ends. The CDR3 here is CSVGVRDNYGYTF. The CDR3 DNA is TGCAGCGTTGGTGTCAGGGACAACTATGGCTACACCTTC.

The chain combines TRBV29-1 with TRBJ2-5; D tentatively reads TRBD1 or TRBD2 (5 bases each). Germline assignment: CDR1 SQVTM and CDR2 ANQGSEA. Trimming removed 6 bases at V and 5 bases at J, with 16 bases between. The CDR3 runs to 13 residues. CDR3 sequence: CSVPGALMETQYF. CDR3 nucleotides: TGCAGCGTCCCCGGGGCCCTAATGGAGACCCAGTACTTC.

The chain carries TRBV10-2 and TRBJ1-3; no clear D gene. Trimming left V 3 bases short and J 0 bases short, with 6 bases between. CDR3 length: 14 amino acids. Germline loops: CDR1 WSHSY, CDR2 SAAADI. The CDR3 DNA reads TGCGCCAGCAGTGACGAAACCTCTGGAAACACCATATATTTT. Amino acids: CASSDETSGNTIYF.

This chain connects TRBV9 to TRBJ2-7; 7 nucleotides align to TRBD2. Germline V lookup: CDR1 SGDLS, CDR2 YYNGEE. V was clipped by 4 bases and J by 4 bases; unmatched bases: 8. This CDR3 comprises 14 residues. DNA for the CDR3: TGTGCCAGCAGCCAGGGCGGGGAGGGGTACGAGCAGTACTTC. Its translation: CASSQGGEGYEQYF.

The gene calls are TRBV21-1 and TRBJ2-3; whether TRBD2, the table's D call, matches the DNA was not checked. TRBV21-1 is marked as a pseudogene. The CDR3 is 16 amino acids. As DNA, the CDR3 is TGTGCCAGCAGCAAAGCGGGGGGGCCGAGCACAGATACGCAGTATTTT. Amino acid sequence: CASSKAGGPSTDTQYF.

This chain connects TRBV9 to TRBJ1-2; D call uncertain. Trimming removed 3 bases at V and 1 base at J, with 16 bases between. The germline V gene has CDR1 SGDLS and CDR2 YYNGEE. This CDR3 region has 16 residues. CDR3: CASSARPGRFNYGYTF. CDR3 DNA: TGTGCCAGCAGCGCTAGACCGGGAAGATTTAACTATGGCTACACCTTC.

The chain links TRBV7-3 to TRBJ1-1; no clear D. V was pared by 6 bases and J by 4 bases, with 12 bases between. Germline V gene data show CDR1 as SGHTA and CDR2 as FQGTGA. The CDR3 covers 13 residues. CDR3 nucleotides: TGTGCCAGCAGTCTAGAATCCGGCACTGAAGCTTTCTTT. This translates into CASSLESGTEAFF.

V is TRBV15 and J is TRBJ2-1; TRBD2 matches 12 bases. The ends lost 3 bases at V and 0 bases at J; junction bases unmatched: 9. This CDR3 has 19 amino acids. Germline CDR1 reads LNHNV; CDR2 reads YYDKDF (reference sequence). The CDR3 sequence is CATSSPGLAGRSSYNEQFF. The CDR3 DNA reads as TGTGCCACCAGCAGTCCGGGACTAGCGGGTAGGAGCTCCTACAATGAGCAGTTCTTC.

This clone showed up just a few times. The genes are TRBV28 and TRBJ2-2; 8 bases fit TRBD2. Germline CDR1 is MDHEN and CDR2 is SYDVKM. The CDR3 covers 14 residues. With 10 bases clipped from V and 1 base from J, the junction kept 5 bases outside the gene matches. CDR3 DNA: TGTGCCACCACGGGGGGGGAGAACACCGGGGAGCTGTTTTTT. It specifies CATTGGENTGELFF.

Notes on this clone: Distinct nucleotide sequences in the sample also encode this CDR3. The V call is TRBV28, the J call TRBJ2-5, with a tentative D call TRBD1 (6 bases). This CDR3 is 15 amino acids long. Germline V gives CDR1 MDHEN, CDR2 SYDVKM. Deletions cut 3 bases from V and 2 bases from J, with 13 bases between. The CDR3 DNA reads as TGTGCCAGCAGTTTGCAAGCAACAGGGCAAGAGACCCAGTACTTC. Translated, it gives CASSLQATGQETQYF.

The gene calls are TRBV5-6 and TRBJ2-3; 7 bases align to TRBD1. This CDR3 is built from 14 residues. The germline gives CDR1 SGHDT, CDR2 YYEEEE. Trimming cost V 5 bases and J 3 bases; bases outside gene matches: 6. The chain's CDR3 is CASSQGQTTDTQYF. The CDR3 bases are TGTGCCAGCAGTCAGGGACAGACGACAGATACGCAGTATTTT.

The V gene is TRBV9, the J gene TRBJ2-2; perhaps D is TRBD1 or TRBD2 (5 bases each). Trimming removed 4 bases at V and 0 bases at J, with 16 bases between. Germline V gene lookup returns CDR1 SGDLS and CDR2 YYNGEE. This CDR3 region has 17 residues. CDR3 nucleotide sequence: TGTGCCAGCAGCTCCCCGGTGAGGGGTCCGAACACCGGGGAGCTGTTTTTT. This codes for CASSSPVRGPNTGELFF.

The CDR3 sequence: CASSGRDRGGSNYGYTF. The CDR3 coding sequence is TGTGCCAGCAGCGGTCGGGACAGGGGGGGCTCCAACTATGGCTACACCTTC. The rearrangement uses TRBV11-2 and TRBJ1-2, with 11 bases lining up with TRBD1. Germline assignment: CDR1 SGHAT and CDR2 FQNNGV. This CDR3 is 17 amino acids long. V lost 5 bases, J lost 2 bases, and 10 bases stayed unmatched. The full variable domain, rest sourced from reference TRBV11-2 and TRBJ1-2, is EAGVAQSPRYKIIEKRQSVAFWCNPISGHATLYWYQQILGQGPKLLIQFQNNGVVDDSQLPKDRFSAERLKGVDSTLKIQPAKLEDSAVYLCASSGRDRGGSNYGYTFGSGTRLTVV.

The V and J genes are TRBV19 and TRBJ2-1, with unresolved D. The germline CDR1 and CDR2 sequences are LNHDA and SQIVND (reference sequence). V lost 1 base and J 7 bases, leaving 2 bases between the germline ends. There are 11 residues in the CDR3. As DNA, the CDR3 is TGTGCCAGTAGTATAGCTAATGAGCAGTTCTTC. Amino acid sequence: CASSIANEQFF.

The rearrangement uses TRBV7-8 and TRBJ2-7; TRBD1 matches 9 bases. Germline lookup yields CDR1 SGHVS and CDR2 FQNEAQ. With V trimmed by 6 bases and J by 5 bases, 8 bases remained unmatched. The CDR3 has 14 residues. In DNA, the CDR3 is TGTGCCAGCAGATTGGGACAGGGCGCGAACGAGCAGTACTTC. Its protein is CASRLGQGANEQYF.

This clone is a singleton in its sample. The V call is TRBV9, the J call TRBJ2-1; D possibly uses TRBD1 or TRBD2 (5 bases each). V dropped 4 bases and J dropped 6 bases, with 11 bases sitting between them. The CDR3 sequence is 13 residues long. CDR1 is SGDLS and CDR2 is YYNGEE in the germline V gene. The DNA of the CDR3 is TGTGCCAGCAGCCCTCCGAGGGGCAATGAGCAGTTCTTC. Its translation is CASSPPRGNEQFF.

This rearrangement joins TRBV5-1 to TRBJ2-7; 9 nucleotides match TRBD1. The CDR3 is made up of 17 amino acids. J lost 5 bases, V lost 0 bases, and 12 bases had no gene match. The germline V gene has CDR1 SGHRS and CDR2 YFSETQ. The CDR3 region is CASSLGTGESFRNEQYF. The CDR3 DNA sequence: TGCGCCAGCAGCTTGGGGACAGGGGAAAGTTTCAGGAACGAGCAGTACTTC.

The V gene is TRBV4-3, the J gene TRBJ1-2; no definite D call. This CDR3 has 15 amino acids. The V end lost 1 base, the J end lost 8 bases, and 17 bases lay between the germline ends. Germline assignment: CDR1 LGHNA and CDR2 YSLEER. The CDR3 here is CASSQGDSDPRGYTF. CDR3 nucleotide sequence: TGCGCCAGCAGCCAAGGAGATTCGGACCCGAGGGGCTACACCTTC.

This clone has a single count. This chain links TRBV11-2 with TRBJ2-1; a possible D gene is TRBD2 (6 bases). Trimming took 0 bases from V and 5 from J, leaving 8 bases between them. This CDR3 is 14 amino acids long. Germline V gives CDR1 SGHAT, CDR2 FQNNGV. For the CDR3, the DNA is TGTGCCAGCAGCTTAGATCGGACTAACAATGAGCAGTTCTTC. Its protein product is CASSLDRTNNEQFF.

V and J are TRBV7-8 and TRBJ2-7; 12 positions agree with TRBD2. V lost 4 bases and J lost 5; bases outside the gene matches: 15. CDR3 length: 18 residues. Looked up from germline, CDR1 is SGHVS and CDR2 is FQNEAQ. CDR3 bases: TGTGCCAGCAGCTCTCCGCGGGGGGCTAGCGGGAGGGCCCACGAGCAGTACTTC. This sequence encodes CASSSPRGASGRAHEQYF.